This T cell receptor beta chain was recovered during a study of response to subunit inactivated influenza vaccine. TCRdb redid the calling of the RT-PCR reads with MiXCR, one entry per CDR3 protein. The sample lists roughly 520,000 distinct CDR3 sequences; about 25% were seen once. Study observations and caveats: A suggestion made by the authors is that each seasonal influenza vaccination recruits few new T cells.

This clonotype has more than one count but fewer than ten. Its cognate antigen is unknown. This CDR3 region has 13 residues. Germline values: CDR1 DFQATT, CDR2 SNEGSKA (reference sequence). V was cut by 8 bases and J by 1 base, with 13 bases left in between. This receptor was identified in a man aged 45-65 years who received an inactivated influenza vaccine. The sequenced sample was CD4+ T cells sorted from PBMCs, obtained roughly 5 days after vaccination. The J gene is TRBJ2-3, the V gene TRBV20-1; D may be TRBD2 (5 bases). The CDR3 here is CSPLFGGTDTQYF. The CDR3 region has the DNA TGCAGTCCCCTTTTCGGGGGCACAGATACGCAGTATTTT.